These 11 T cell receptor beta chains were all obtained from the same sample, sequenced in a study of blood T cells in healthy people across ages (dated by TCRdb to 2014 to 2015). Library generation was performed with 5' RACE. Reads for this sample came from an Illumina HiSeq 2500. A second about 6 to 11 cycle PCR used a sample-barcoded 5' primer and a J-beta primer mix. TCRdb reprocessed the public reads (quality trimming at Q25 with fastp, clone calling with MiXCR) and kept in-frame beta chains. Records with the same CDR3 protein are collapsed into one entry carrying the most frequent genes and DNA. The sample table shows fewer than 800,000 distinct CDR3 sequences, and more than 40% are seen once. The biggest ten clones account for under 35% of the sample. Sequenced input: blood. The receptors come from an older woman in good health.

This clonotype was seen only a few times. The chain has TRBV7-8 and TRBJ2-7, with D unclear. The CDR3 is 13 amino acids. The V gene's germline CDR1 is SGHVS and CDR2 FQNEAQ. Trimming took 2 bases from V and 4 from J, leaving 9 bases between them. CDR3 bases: TGTGCCAGCAGCTTAAATGCGTTATACGAGCAGTACTTC. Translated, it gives CASSLNALYEQYF.

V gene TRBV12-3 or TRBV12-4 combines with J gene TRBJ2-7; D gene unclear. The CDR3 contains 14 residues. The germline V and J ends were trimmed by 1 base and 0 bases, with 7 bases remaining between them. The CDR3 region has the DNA TGTGCCAGCAGTTTAGAGGACGGCTCCTACGAGCAGTACTTC. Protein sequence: CASSLEDGSYEQYF.

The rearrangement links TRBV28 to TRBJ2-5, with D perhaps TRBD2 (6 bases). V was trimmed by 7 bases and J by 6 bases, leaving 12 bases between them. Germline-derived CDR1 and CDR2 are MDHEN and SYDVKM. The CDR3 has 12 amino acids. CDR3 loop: CASNREKQTQYF. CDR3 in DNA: TGTGCCAGCAATCGGGAGAAACAGACCCAGTACTTC.

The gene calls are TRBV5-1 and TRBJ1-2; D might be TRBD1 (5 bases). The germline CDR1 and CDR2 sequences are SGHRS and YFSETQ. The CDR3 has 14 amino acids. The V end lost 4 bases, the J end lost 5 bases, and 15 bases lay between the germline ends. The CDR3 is CASSPGAASYGYTF. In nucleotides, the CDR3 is TGCGCCAGCAGCCCCGGGGCAGCTTCTTATGGCTACACCTTC. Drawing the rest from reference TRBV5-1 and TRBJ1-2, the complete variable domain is KAGVTQTPRYLIKTRGQQVTLSCSPISGHRSVSWYQQTPGQGLQFLFEYFSETQRNKGNFPGRFSGRQFSNSRSEMNVSTLELGDSALYLCASSPGAASYGYTFGSGTRLTVV.

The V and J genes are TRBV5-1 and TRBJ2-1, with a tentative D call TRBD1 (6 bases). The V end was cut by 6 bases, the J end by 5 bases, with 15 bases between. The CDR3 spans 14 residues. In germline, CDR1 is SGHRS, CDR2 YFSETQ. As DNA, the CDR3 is TGCGCCAGCATGGTAGCTACAGGGAACAATGAGCAGTTCTTC. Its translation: CASMVATGNNEQFF.

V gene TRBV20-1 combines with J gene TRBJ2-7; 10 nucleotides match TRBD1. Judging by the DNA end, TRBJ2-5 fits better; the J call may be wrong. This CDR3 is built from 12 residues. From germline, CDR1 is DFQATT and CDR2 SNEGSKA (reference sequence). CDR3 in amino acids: CSAWDRGETQYF. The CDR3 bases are TGCAGTGCTTGGGACAGGGGTGAGACCCAGTACTTC.

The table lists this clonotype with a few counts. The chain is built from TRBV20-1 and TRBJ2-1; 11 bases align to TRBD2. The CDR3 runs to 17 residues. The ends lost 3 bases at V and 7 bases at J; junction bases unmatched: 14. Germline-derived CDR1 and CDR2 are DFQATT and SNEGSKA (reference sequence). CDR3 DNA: TGCAGTGCTAGGAGAGGGACAGGGACTAGCGGTCTAAATGAGCAGTTCTTC. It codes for CSARRGTGTSGLNEQFF.

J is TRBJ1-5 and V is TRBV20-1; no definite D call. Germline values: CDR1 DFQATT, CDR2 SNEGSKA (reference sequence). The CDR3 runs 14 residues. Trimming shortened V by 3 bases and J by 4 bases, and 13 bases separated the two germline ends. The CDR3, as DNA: TGCAGTGCTAGGGGAGGCGCCTGGAATCAGCCCCAGCATTTT. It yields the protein CSARGGAWNQPQHF.

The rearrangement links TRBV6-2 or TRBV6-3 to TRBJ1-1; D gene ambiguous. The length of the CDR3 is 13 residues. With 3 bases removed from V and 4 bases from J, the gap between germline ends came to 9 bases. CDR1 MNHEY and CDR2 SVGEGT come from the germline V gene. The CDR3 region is CASSYSRATEAFF. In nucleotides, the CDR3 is TGTGCCAGCAGTTATAGTAGGGCCACTGAAGCTTTCTTT.

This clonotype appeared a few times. In DNA, the CDR3 is TGTGCCAGCCGGAGTCAGGGTTATCAGCCCCAGCATTTT. Its protein product is CASRSQGYQPQHF. This chain joins TRBV28 and TRBJ1-5, with a tentative D call TRBD1 (5 bases). The germline V and J ends were trimmed by 8 bases and 5 bases, with 13 bases remaining between them. Germline-derived CDR1 and CDR2 are MDHEN and SYDVKM. The length of the CDR3 is 13 residues.

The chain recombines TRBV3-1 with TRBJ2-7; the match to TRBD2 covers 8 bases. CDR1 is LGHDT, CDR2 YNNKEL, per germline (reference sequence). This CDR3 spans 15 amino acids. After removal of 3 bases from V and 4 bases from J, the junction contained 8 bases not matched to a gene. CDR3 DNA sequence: TGTGCCAGCAGCCACATCGGACTAGCAGCATACGAGCAGTACTTC. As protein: CASSHIGLAAYEQYF.